Below, 19 T cell receptor beta chains from the same sample are listed, as sequenced in a study of OX40 agonist ivuxolimab in advanced cancers. Assay: immunoSEQ multiplex PCR; the TCRdb copy retains only in-frame clones and omits some. The repertoire includes tens of thousands of clones, roughly 90% of them detected once, and 0.25% to 0.3% sits in the top ten. The source material was CD4+ or CD8+ T cells sorted from blood, sampled in a trial of the OX40 agonist ivuxolimab. The receptors shown here come from an adult with an advanced solid tumor such as melanoma, head and neck, liver or kidney cancer.

The chain combines TRBV27 with TRBJ1-1; 9 bases are shared with TRBD1. V trimming: 7 bases; J trimming: 5 bases; junction bases outside the gene matches: 8. The CDR3 totals 14 residues. Germline V lookup: CDR1 MNHEY, CDR2 SMNVEV (reference sequence). The DNA for the CDR3 is TGTGCCAGCATGTTACAGGGGGCGATGACTGAAGCTTTCTTT. It encodes CASMLQGAMTEAFF.

The chain employs TRBV6-5 and TRBJ1-1; D unresolved. With 3 bases removed from V and 0 bases from J, the gap between germline ends came to 8 bases. Germline-derived CDR1 and CDR2 are MNHEY and SVGAGI. This CDR3 has 14 amino acids. Here the CDR3 reads CASSYGVMNTEAFF. CDR3 coding DNA: TGTGCCAGCAGTTATGGGGTGATGAACACTGAAGCTTTCTTT.

In this sample, this clone turned up once. J is TRBJ2-7 and V is TRBV7-2, with D unresolved. Per germline, CDR1 SGHTA and CDR2 FQGNSA. V was trimmed by 0 bases and J by 0 bases, leaving 18 bases between them. This CDR3 contains 18 residues. The CDR3 loop reads CASSLAQIDTYSSYEQYF. The CDR3 DNA reads as TGTGCCAGCAGCTTAGCTCAGATAGACACTTACTCCTCCTACGAGCAGTACTTC.

This rearrangement joins TRBV4-2 to TRBJ1-2, with D maybe TRBD1 (5 bases). V lost 0 bases, J lost 4 bases, and 12 bases lay in between. Per the germline V gene, CDR1 is LGHNA and CDR2 is YNFKEQ. The CDR3 runs 15 residues. The CDR3 nucleotides are TGTGCCAGCAGCCAAGAAACAGGAGGCTTCTATGGCTACACCTTC. It yields the protein CASSQETGGFYGYTF.

The V call is TRBV7-3, the J call TRBJ1-2; D is unclear. The germline V gene has CDR1 SGHTA and CDR2 FQGTGA. This CDR3 spans 15 amino acids. The V gene lost 1 base and the J gene lost 4 bases, with 13 bases spanning the gap. CDR3 protein: CASSLSPGSGYGYTF. CDR3 nucleotide sequence: TGTGCCAGCAGCTTAAGCCCGGGGTCAGGCTATGGCTACACCTTC.

This clone was detected once. The rearrangement links TRBV9 to TRBJ2-7; TRBD1 is a possible D gene (5 bases). There are 15 residues in the CDR3. Germline CDR1 is SGDLS and CDR2 is YYNGEE. The V end was cut by 0 bases, the J end by 5 bases, with 15 bases between. CDR3 amino acids: CASSVGPSQGDEQYF. The CDR3 DNA is TGTGCCAGCAGCGTAGGGCCCTCCCAGGGTGACGAGCAGTACTTC.

The rearrangement links TRBV5-4 to TRBJ2-5; 7 positions match TRBD2. The germline V gene has CDR1 SGHNT and CDR2 YYREEE (reference sequence). V was clipped by 2 bases and J by 3 bases; unmatched bases: 7. CDR3 size: 15 residues. Written as DNA, the CDR3 is TGTGCCAGCAGCTTTGGCGGGGAGGGGAAAGAGACCCAGTACTTC. Translated, it gives CASSFGGEGKETQYF.

In its sample, this clone was seen a few times. The chain is built from TRBV7-9 and TRBJ1-5, with 7 bases matching TRBD1. Germline V gene sequence: CDR1 SEHNR, CDR2 FQNEAQ (reference sequence). The CDR3 has 13 amino acids. After removal of 5 bases from V and 10 bases from J, the junction contained 8 bases not matched to a gene. As DNA, the CDR3 is TGTGCCAGCAGCCCCACGGACAGGCCTCCCCAGCATTTT. It yields the protein CASSPTDRPPQHF.

The chain uses TRBV7-2 and TRBJ1-2; D is uncertain. This CDR3 contains 14 residues. The V end was cut by 1 base, the J end by 0 bases, with 6 bases between. The germline V gene encodes CDR1 SGHTA and CDR2 FQGNSA. The CDR3: CASSLDGPNYGYTF. Here the CDR3 DNA reads TGTGCCAGCAGCTTAGACGGCCCTAACTATGGCTACACCTTC.

The chain has TRBV5-5 and TRBJ1-5; 10 bases are a match to TRBD1. The ends lost 4 bases at V and 6 bases at J; junction bases unmatched: 13. There are 17 residues in the CDR3. Germline V gene sequence: CDR1 SGHKS, CDR2 YYEKEE (reference sequence). CDR3: CASSATGQGLYGQPQHF. In nucleotides, the CDR3 is TGTGCCAGCAGCGCCACGGGACAGGGGCTTTATGGTCAGCCCCAGCATTTT.

The rearrangement links TRBV7-2 to TRBJ2-7, with 7 bases matching TRBD2. Unmatched junction bases numbered 8, after V lost 1 base and J lost 2 bases. The CDR3 extends over 16 amino acids. CDR1 SGHTA and CDR2 FQGNSA come from the germline V gene. This CDR3 is CASSLGQRGRAYEQYF. The CDR3 region has the DNA TGTGCCAGCAGCTTAGGCCAGCGGGGTCGGGCCTACGAGCAGTACTTC.

This clone was observed once. The CDR3 region is CASSLAQGLSGANVLTF. The DNA for the CDR3 is TGTGCCAGCAGTTTAGCACAGGGTCTCTCTGGGGCCAACGTCCTGACTTTC. J is TRBJ2-6 and V is TRBV27, with D possibly being TRBD1 (6 bases). Germline loops: CDR1 MNHEY, CDR2 SMNVEV (reference sequence). This CDR3 is built from 17 residues. The V end was cut by 2 bases, the J end by 0 bases, with 11 bases between. Drawing the rest from reference TRBV27 and TRBJ2-6, the complete variable domain is EAQVTQNPRYLITVTGKKLTVTCSQNMNHEYMSWYRQDPGLGLRQIYYSMNVEVTDKGDVPEGYKVSRKEKRNFPLILESPSPNQTSLYFCASSLAQGLSGANVLTFGAGSRLTVL.

The chain recombines TRBV7-9 with TRBJ2-7; D unclear. V lost 1 base and J 3 bases, leaving 13 bases between the germline ends. Germline V gene lookup returns CDR1 SEHNR and CDR2 FQNEAQ (reference sequence). The CDR3 spans 15 residues. The chain's CDR3 is CASSLGSPPYYEQYF. The DNA of the CDR3 is TGTGCCAGCAGCTTAGGCAGCCCCCCCTACTACGAGCAGTACTTC.

As DNA, the CDR3 is TGTGCCAGCAGTGACAGAGGAGCCTACAATGAGCAGTTCTTC. This translates into CASSDRGAYNEQFF. The V call is TRBV6-1, the J call TRBJ2-1; D is ambiguous. CDR3 size: 14 residues. Germline lookup yields CDR1 MNHNS and CDR2 SASEGT. Trimming stripped 3 bases from V and 2 bases from J, with 8 bases between.

The chain uses TRBV6-1 and TRBJ1-1; 7 positions agree with TRBD1. This CDR3 contains 12 residues. Germline V gene data show CDR1 as MNHNS and CDR2 as SASEGT. The V segment lost 6 bases and the J segment 11 bases; nucleotides outside the gene matches: 9. CDR3 sequence reads: CASRGTVERAFF. CDR3 bases: TGTGCCAGCAGGGGGACAGTCGAAAGGGCTTTCTTT.

For the CDR3, the DNA is TGTGCCAGCAGCGTAGTGTCTAGCGGGGGGAACGGGGAGCTGTTTTTT. It codes for CASSVVSSGGNGELFF. The chain employs TRBV9 and TRBJ2-2; 11 bases are shared with TRBD2. With V trimmed by 0 bases and J by 7 bases, 5 bases remained unmatched. CDR3 length equals 16 residues. Germline V CDR1 and CDR2: SGDLS, YYNGEE. The complete variable domain, with remaining parts taken from reference TRBV9 and TRBJ2-2, reads DSGVTQTPKHLITATGQRVTLRCSPRSGDLSVYWYQQSLDQGLQFLIQYYNGEERAKGNILERFSAQQFPDLHSELNLSSLELGDSALYFCASSVVSSGGNGELFFGEGSRLTVL.

The chain has TRBV9 and TRBJ2-7; 8 nucleotides agree with TRBD2. Trimming at V came to 1 base and at J to 8 bases, leaving 8 bases not matched to a gene. The CDR3 has 14 amino acids. CDR1 is SGDLS and CDR2 is YYNGEE in the germline V gene. The CDR3 sequence: CASSVSSGEMKQYF. CDR3 nucleotides: TGTGCCAGCAGCGTAAGTAGCGGGGAAATGAAGCAGTACTTC.

This rearrangement joins TRBV6-1 to TRBJ2-7, with D maybe TRBD2 (6 bases). Germline CDR1 and CDR2: MNHNS and SASEGT. The CDR3 totals 14 residues. V dropped 7 bases and J dropped 2 bases, with 15 bases sitting between them. CDR3 in amino acids: CASNPGLTTYEQYF. CDR3 nucleotide sequence: TGTGCCAGCAACCCGGGACTCACAACCTACGAGCAGTACTTC.

V usage is TRBV11-1 and J usage is TRBJ2-4; D may correspond to TRBD1 or TRBD2 (5 bases each). The germline gives CDR1 SGHAT, CDR2 FQDESV (reference sequence). Trimming pared 1 base from V and 0 bases from J, leaving 13 bases between. The CDR3 length is 17 residues. The CDR3 sequence is CASSLGSGTQAKNIQYF. CDR3 DNA: TGTGCCAGCAGCTTAGGGTCCGGGACCCAAGCCAAAAACATTCAGTACTTC.